This T cell receptor (beta chain) was identified during a study of blood T cell repertoires in COVID-19. V lost 2 bases, J lost 0 bases, and 23 bases lay in between. This CDR3 has 19 residues. Germline-derived CDR1 and CDR2 are SGHRS and YFSETQ. Sequencing was performed with immunoSEQ multiplex PCR; in TCRdb, only in-frame clones are kept and a portion is missing. The table includes about 80,000 clones, about 83% detected once. The receptor's source is a man aged 45-60 years with acute or convalescent COVID-19. This chain links TRBV5-1 with TRBJ1-1, with D possibly TRBD1 on 5 matching bases. Sample: peripheral blood. DNA of the CDR3: TGCGCCAGCAGCTTAGGACCCGGGAGAGGATGGGGCATGAACACTGAAGCTTTCTTT. This gives the protein CASSLGPGRGWGMNTEAFF.